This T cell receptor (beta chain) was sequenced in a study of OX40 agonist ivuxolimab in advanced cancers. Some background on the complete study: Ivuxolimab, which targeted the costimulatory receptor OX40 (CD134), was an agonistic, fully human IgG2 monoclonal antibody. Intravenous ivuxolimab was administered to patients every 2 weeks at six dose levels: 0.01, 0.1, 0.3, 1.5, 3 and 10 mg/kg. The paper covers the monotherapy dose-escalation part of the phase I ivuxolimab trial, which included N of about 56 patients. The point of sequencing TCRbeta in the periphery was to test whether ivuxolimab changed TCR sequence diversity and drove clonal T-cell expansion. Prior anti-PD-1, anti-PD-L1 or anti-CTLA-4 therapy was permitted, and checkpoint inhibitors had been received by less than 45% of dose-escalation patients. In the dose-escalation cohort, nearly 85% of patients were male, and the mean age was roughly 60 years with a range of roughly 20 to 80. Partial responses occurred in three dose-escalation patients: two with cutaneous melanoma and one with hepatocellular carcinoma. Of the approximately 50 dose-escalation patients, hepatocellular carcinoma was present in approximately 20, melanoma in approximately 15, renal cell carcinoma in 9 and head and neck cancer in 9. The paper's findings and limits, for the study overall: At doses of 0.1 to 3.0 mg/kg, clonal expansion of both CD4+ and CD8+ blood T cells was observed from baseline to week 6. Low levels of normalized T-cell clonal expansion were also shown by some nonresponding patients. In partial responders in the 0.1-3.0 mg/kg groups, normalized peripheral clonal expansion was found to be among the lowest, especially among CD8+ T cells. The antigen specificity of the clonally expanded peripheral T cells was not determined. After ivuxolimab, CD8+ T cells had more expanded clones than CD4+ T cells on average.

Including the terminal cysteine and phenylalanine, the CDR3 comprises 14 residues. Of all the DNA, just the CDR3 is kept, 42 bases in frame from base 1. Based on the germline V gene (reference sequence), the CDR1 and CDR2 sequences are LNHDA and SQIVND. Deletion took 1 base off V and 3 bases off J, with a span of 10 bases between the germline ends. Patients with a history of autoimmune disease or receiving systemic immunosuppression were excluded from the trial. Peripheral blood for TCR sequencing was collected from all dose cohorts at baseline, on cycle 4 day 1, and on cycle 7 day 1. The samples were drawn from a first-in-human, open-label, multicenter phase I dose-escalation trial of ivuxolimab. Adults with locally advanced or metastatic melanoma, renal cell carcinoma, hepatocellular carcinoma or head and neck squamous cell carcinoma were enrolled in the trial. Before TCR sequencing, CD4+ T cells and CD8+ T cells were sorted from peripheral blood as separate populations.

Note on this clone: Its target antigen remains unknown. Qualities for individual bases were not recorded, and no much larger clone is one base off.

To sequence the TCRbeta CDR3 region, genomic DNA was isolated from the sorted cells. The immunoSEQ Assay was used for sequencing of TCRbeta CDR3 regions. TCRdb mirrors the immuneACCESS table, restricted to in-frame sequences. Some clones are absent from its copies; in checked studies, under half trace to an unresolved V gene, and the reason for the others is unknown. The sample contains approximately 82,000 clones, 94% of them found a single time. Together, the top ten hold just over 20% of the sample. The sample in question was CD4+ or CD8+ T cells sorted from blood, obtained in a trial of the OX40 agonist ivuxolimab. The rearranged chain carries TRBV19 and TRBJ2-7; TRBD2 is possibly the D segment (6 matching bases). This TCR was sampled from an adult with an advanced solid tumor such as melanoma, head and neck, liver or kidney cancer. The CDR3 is CASSIAGLYYEQYF. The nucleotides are TGTGCCAGTAGTATAGCGGGACTCTACTACGAGCAGTACTTC.